Here is one TCR beta chain with its context. The data stem from a study of blood T cell repertoires in COVID-19. Across the whole study: Samples taken during acute and convalescent COVID-19 were collected in the United States, Italy and Spain.

Germline loops: CDR1 DFQATT, CDR2 SNEGSKA (reference sequence). The CDR3 runs to 12 residues. Trimming took 3 bases from V and 2 from J, leaving 5 bases between them. Study processing details: Amplified reference gene primers provided the basis for estimating nucleated cell counts. Repertoires were generated with immunoSEQ multiplex PCR, while TCRdb's copy carries only in-frame clones and drops some. V and J calls and clone size are given by that table; D and trimming were obtained from the DNA. The sample holds about 61,000 clones, 88% seen once. This chain joins TRBV20-1 and TRBJ2-1; D ambiguous. Sequenced: peripheral blood. The receptor was isolated from a woman in her forties or fifties with active or convalescent COVID-19. The CDR3 coding sequence is TGCAGTGCTAGTACTACCTACAATGAGCAGTTCTTC. It is translated as CSASTTYNEQFF.